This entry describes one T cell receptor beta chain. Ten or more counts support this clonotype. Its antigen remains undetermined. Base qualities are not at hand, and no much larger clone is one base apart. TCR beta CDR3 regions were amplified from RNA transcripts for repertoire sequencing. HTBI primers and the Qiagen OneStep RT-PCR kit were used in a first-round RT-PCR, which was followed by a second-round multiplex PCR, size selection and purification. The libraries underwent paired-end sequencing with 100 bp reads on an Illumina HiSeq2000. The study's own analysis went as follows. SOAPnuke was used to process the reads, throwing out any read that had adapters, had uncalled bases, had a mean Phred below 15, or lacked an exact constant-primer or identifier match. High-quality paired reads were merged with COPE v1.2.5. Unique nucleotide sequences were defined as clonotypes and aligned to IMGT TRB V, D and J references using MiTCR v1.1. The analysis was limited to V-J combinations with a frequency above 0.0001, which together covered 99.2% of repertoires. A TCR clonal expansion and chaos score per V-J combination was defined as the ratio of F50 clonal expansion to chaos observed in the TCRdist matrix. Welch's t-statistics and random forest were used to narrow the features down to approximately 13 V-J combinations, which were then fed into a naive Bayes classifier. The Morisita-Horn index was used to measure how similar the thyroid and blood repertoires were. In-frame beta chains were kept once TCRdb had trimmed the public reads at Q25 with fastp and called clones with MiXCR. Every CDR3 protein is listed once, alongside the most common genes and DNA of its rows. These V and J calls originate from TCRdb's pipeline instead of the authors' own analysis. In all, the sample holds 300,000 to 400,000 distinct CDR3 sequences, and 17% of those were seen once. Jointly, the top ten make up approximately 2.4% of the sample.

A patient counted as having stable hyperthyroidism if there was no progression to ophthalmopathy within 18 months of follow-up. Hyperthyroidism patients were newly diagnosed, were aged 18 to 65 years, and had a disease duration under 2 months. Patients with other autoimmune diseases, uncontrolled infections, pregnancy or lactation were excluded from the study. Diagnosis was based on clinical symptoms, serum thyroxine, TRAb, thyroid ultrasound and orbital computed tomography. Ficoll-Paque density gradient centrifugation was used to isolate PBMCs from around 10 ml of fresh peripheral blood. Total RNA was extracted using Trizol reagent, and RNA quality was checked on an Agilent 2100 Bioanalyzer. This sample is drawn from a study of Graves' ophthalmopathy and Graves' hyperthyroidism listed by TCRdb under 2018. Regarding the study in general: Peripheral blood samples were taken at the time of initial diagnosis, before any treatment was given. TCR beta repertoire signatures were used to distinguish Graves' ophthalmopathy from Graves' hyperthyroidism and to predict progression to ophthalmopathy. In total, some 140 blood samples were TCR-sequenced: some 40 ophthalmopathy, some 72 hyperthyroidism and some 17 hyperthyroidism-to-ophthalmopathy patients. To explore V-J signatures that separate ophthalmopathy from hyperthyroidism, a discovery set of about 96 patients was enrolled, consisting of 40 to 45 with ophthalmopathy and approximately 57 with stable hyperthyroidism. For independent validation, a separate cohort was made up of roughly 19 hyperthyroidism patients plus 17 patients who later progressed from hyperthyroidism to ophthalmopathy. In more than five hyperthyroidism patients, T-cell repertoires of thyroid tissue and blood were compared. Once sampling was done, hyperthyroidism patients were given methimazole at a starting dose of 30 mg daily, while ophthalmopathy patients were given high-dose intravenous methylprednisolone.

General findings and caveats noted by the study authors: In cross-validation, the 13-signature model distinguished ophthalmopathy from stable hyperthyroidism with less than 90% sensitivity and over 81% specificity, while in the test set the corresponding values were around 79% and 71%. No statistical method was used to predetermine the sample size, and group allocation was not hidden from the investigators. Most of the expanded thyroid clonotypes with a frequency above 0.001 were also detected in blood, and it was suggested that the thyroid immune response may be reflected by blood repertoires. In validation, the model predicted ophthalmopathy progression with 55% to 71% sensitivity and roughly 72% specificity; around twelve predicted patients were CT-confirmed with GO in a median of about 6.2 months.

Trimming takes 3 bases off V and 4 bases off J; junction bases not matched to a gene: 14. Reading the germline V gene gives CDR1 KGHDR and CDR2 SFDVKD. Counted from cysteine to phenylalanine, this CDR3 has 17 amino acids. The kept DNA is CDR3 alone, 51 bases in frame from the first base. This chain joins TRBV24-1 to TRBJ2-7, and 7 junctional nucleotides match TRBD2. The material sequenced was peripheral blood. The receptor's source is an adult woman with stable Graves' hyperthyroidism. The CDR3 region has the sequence CATSDPRRGVRPYEQYF. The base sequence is TGTGCCACCAGTGATCCCCGTCGGGGGGTCCGACCGTACGAGCAGTACTTC.